This T cell receptor beta chain was identified in a study of TIL therapy for anti-PD-1-resistant metastatic lung cancer. Study-wide background: Tumors were harvested before any PD-1/PD-L1 blockade. Patients had a median age of around 54 years (range about 35-75). Study-wide results and caveats: The cohort had more treatment-naive, never-smoker and oncogene-addicted patients than typical.

With respect to this clone: The antigen is undetermined.

Sequencing used immunoSEQ v3. Libraries were prepared by immunoSEQ multiplex PCR; TCRdb keeps only in-frame clonotypes and omits some of them. The sample shows tens of thousands of clones, about 69% of them seen only once. The CDR3 length is 15 residues. V lost 6 bases, J lost 1 base, and 6 bases stayed unmatched. CDR1 and CDR2 from the germline V gene are MDHEN and SYDVKM. Time point reported: pre-treatment sample, taken before nivolumab and TIL therapy. This TCR was sampled from a person between 25 and 80 years old with non-small cell lung cancer. The chain employs TRBV28 and TRBJ2-1, with 7 nucleotides matching TRBD1. The starting material was blood, obtained at baseline. The DNA of the CDR3 is TGTGCCAGCAGGACCGGGACAGCTTCCTACAATGAGCAGTTCTTC. Translated, it gives CASRTGTASYNEQFF.